The clone carrying this TCR beta chain was detected only a few times. Looked up from germline, CDR1 is DFQATT and CDR2 is SNEGSKA (reference sequence). Trimming stripped 0 bases from V and 4 bases from J, with 9 bases between. The CDR3 contains 13 residues. TCRdb ran MiXCR on the RT-PCR reads and lists one entry per CDR3 protein. This table holds about 230,000 distinct CDR3 sequences, roughly 14% found once. This entry comes from a study of patients and donors after allogeneic stem cell transplantation. The TCR was taken from a human donor who was either an allogeneic HSCT recipient or a stem cell or donor lymphocyte infusion donor (not recorded which). It is not recorded whose cells these are; they may come from a transplant donor. V gene TRBV20-1 combines with J gene TRBJ1-2; D might be TRBD1 (6 bases). Sequenced sample: blood, either unsorted or a sorted T cell fraction (not recorded which). The CDR3 loop reads CSARDGQRYGYTF. CDR3 sequence (DNA): TGCAGTGCTAGAGATGGACAGCGCTATGGCTACACCTTC.